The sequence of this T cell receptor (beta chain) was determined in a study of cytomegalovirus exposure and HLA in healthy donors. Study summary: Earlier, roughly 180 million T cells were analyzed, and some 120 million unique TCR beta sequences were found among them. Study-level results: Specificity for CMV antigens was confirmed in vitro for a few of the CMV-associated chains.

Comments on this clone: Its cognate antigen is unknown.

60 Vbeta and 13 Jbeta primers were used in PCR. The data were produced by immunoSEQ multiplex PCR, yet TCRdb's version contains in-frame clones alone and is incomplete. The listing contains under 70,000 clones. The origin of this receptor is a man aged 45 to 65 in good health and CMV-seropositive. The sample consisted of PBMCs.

The CDR3 is CASSYVGGGVEAFF. The CDR3 DNA is TGTGCCAGCAGTTACGTGGGTGGGGGGGTTGAAGCTTTCTTT. The chain couples TRBV6-5 to TRBJ1-1; tentatively, D is TRBD1 (5 bases). Germline V gene data show CDR1 as MNHEY and CDR2 as SVGAGI. V lost 2 bases to trimming and J lost 7 bases, with 14 bases between them. The CDR3 has 14 residues.